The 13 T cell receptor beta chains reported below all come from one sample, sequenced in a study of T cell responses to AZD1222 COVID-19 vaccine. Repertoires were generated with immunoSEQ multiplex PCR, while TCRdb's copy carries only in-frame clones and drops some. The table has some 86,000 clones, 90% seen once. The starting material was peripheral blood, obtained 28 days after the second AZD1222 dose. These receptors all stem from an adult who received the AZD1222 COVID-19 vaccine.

The CDR3: CASSLDSGYGVYGYTF. CDR3 sequence (DNA): TGTGCCAGCAGCTTAGATTCCGGGTATGGGGTCTATGGCTACACCTTC. This chain links TRBV11-2 with TRBJ1-2, with unresolved D. The CDR3 length is 16 residues. The V end lost 0 bases, the J end lost 4 bases, and 15 bases lay between the germline ends. Germline CDR1 is SGHAT and CDR2 is FQNNGV.

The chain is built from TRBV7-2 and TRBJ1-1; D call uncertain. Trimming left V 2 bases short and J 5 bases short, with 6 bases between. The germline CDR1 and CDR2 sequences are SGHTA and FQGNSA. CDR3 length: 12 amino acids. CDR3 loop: CASSLMGTEAFF. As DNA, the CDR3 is TGTGCCAGCAGCTTAATGGGGACTGAAGCTTTCTTT.

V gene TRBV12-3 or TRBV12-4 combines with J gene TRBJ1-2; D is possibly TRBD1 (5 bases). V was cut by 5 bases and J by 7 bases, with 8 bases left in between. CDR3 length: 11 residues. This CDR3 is CASSQGSGYTF. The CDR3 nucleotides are TGTGCCAGCAGTCAGGGTAGTGGCTACACCTTC.

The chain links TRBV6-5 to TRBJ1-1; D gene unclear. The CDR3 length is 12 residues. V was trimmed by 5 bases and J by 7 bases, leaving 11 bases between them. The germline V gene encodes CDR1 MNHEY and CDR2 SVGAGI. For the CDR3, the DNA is TGTGCCAGCAGTAAGTATGTCGTTGAAGCTTTCTTT. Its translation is CASSKYVVEAFF.

CDR3 amino acids: CASSRGTGPLYGYTF. For the CDR3, the DNA is TGTGCCAGCAGCAGAGGGACAGGGCCCCTCTATGGCTACACCTTC. The V call is TRBV7-3, the J call TRBJ1-2; TRBD1 aligns across 9 bases. The CDR3 contains 15 residues. Germline values: CDR1 SGHTA, CDR2 FQGTGA. Germline trimming cut 5 bases from V and 4 bases from J; bases unmatched to any gene: 8.

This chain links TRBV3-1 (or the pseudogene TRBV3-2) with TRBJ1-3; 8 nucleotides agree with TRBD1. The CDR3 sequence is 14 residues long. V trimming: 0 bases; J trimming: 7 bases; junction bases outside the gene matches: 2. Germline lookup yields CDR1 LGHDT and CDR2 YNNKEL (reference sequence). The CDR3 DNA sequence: TGTGCCAGCAGCCAAGACAGGGGGCTGAACACCATATATTTT. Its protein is CASSQDRGLNTIYF.

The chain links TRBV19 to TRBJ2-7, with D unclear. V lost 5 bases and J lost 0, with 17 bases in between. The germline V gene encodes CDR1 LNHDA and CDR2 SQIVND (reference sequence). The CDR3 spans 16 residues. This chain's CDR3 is CASSVKRSTDSYEQYF. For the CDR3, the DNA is TGTGCCAGTAGTGTAAAGAGGTCGACGGACTCCTACGAGCAGTACTTC.

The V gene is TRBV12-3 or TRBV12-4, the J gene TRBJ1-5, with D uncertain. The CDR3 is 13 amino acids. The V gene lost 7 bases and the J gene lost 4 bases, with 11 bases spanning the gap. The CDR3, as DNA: TGTGCCAGCACCCAGTGGCCGAATCAGCCCCAGCATTTT. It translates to CASTQWPNQPQHF.

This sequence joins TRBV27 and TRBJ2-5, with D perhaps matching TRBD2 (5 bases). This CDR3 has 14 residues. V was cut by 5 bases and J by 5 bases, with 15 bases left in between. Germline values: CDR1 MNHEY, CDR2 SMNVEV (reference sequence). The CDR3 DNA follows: TGTGCCAGCAGTCCCTCGCTTCGGGGTGAGACCCAGTACTTC. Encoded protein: CASSPSLRGETQYF.

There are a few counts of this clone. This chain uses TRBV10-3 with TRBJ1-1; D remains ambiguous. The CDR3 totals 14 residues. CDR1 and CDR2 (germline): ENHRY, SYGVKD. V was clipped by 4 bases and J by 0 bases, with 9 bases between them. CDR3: CAISVGRLNTEAFF. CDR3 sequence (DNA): TGTGCCATCAGTGTAGGGCGGTTGAACACTGAAGCTTTCTTT.

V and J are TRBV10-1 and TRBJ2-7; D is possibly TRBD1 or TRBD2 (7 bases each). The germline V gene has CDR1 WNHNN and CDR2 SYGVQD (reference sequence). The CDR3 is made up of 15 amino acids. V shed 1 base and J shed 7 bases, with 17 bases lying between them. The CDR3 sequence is CASSEFQGGSREQYF. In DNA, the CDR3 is TGCGCCAGCAGTGAGTTTCAGGGGGGGAGCAGGGAGCAGTACTTC.

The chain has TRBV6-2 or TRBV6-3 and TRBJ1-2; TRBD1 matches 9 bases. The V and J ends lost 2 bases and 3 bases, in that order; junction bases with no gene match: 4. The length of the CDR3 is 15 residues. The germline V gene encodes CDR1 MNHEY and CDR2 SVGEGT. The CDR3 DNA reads TGTGCCAGCAGTTACCGTCGGGACAGGGACTATGGCTACACCTTC. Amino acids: CASSYRRDRDYGYTF.

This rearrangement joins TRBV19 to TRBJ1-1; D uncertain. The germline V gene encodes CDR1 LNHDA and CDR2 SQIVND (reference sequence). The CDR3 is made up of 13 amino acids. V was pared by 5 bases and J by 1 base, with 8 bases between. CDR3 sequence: CASSPGRNTEAFF. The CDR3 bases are TGTGCCAGTAGTCCCGGACGGAACACTGAAGCTTTCTTT.